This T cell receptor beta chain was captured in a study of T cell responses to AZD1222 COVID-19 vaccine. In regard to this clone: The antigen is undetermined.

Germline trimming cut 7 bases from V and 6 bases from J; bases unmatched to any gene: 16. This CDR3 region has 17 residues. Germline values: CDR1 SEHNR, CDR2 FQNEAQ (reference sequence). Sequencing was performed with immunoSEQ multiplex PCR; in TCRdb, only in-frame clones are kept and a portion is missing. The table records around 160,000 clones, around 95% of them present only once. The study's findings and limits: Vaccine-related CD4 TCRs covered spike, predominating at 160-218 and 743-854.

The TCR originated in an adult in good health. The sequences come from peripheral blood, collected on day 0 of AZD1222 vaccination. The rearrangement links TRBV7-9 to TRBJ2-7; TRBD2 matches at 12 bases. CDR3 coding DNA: TGTGCCAGCAACCACCGCTCTAGCGGGAGGGCCACGGGCGAGCAGTACTTC. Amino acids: CASNHRSSGRATGEQYF.